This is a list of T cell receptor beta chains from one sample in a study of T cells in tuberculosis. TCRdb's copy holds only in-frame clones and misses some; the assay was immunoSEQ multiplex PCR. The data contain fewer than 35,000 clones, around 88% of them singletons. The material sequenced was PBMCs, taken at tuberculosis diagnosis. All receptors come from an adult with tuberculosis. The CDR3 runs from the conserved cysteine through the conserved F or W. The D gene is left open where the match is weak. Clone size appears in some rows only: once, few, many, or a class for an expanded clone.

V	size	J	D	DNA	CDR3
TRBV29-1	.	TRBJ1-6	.	TGCAGCGTTGCCGAGACAGCTTATAATTCACCCCTCCACTTT	CSVAETAYNSPLHF
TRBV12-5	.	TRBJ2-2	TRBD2	TGTGCTAGTGGTTTGCGTCAGACTGCTAGCGGTTACACCGGGGAGCTGTTTTTT	CASGLRQTASGYTGELFF
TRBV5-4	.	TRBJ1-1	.	TGTGCCAGCAGCGTAGCGGGGCGCGCGGGAGCTTTCTTT	CASSVAGRAGAFF
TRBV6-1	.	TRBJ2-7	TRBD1	TGTGCCAGCAGTGTGGCAGGGGGCTCCTACGAGCAGTACTTC	CASSVAGGSYEQYF
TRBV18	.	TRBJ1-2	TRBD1	TGTGCCAGCTCACCACCGGCCTCCGGGACAGGGGGCGTCGGCTACACCTTC	CASSPPASGTGGVGYTF
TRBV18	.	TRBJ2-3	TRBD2	TGTGCCAGCTCCGGAGTAGCGGGAGATACAGATACGCAGTATTTT	CASSGVAGDTDTQYF
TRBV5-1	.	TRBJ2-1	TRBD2	TGCGCCAGCAGCTTGGTGACGGGAGGTCTTAATGAGCAGTTCTTC	CASSLVTGGLNEQFF
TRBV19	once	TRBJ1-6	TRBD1	TGTGCCAGTAGTATGAGGGACAGGGGCCCCTTGGCACCCCTCCACTTT	CASSMRDRGPLAPLHF
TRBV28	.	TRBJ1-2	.	TGTGCCAGCAGTTTTTGGGGAGAAAATGGCTACACCTTC	CASSFWGENGYTF
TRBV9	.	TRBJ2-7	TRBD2	TGTGCCAGCAGTGCCGGGACTAGCGGGAGTTACGAGCAGTACTTC	CASSAGTSGSYEQYF
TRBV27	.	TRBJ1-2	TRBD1	TGTGCCAGCAGTTTATTTCCGACAGGGGACTATGGCTACACCTTC	CASSLFPTGDYGYTF
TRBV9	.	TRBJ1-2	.	TGTGCCAGCAGCCCTCCGGAGGGCTATGGCTACACCTTC	CASSPPEGYGYTF
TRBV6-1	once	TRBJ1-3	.	TGTGCCAGCAGTGACGTCTCTGGAAACACCATATATTTT	CASSDVSGNTIYF
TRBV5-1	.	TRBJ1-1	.	TGCGCCAGCAGCGCCGAGGCAGGGCTACTGAACACTGAAGCTTTCTTT	CASSAEAGLLNTEAFF
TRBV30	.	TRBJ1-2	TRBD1	TGTGCCTGGGGCGGACAGGGGACGGCAAACTATGGCTACACCTTC	CAWGGQGTANYGYTF
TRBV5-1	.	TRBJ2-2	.	TGCGCCAGCAGCTTGGAAGTCGTGACAGCGAACACCGGGGAGCTGTTTTTT	CASSLEVVTANTGELFF
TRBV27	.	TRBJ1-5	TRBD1	TGTGCCAGCAGACCCGGGACAGCAGACCAGCCCCAGCATTTT	CASRPGTADQPQHF
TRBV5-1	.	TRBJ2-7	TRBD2	TGCGCCAGCAGCTTAGGGACTAGCGGGAGCTACGAGCAGTACTTC	CASSLGTSGSYEQYF
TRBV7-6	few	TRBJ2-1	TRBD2	TGTGCCAGCAGCGCCCGACTAGCGGGGGGGAGGGATGAGCAGTTCTTC	CASSARLAGGRDEQFF
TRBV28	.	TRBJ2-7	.	TGTGCCAGCAGTTTATTTGTGAGGGAGCGGTACGAGCAGTACTTC	CASSLFVRERYEQYF
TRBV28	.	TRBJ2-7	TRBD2	TGTGCCAGCAGTTTTCTAACGGGGGGGATTGAAGAGCAGTACTTC	CASSFLTGGIEEQYF
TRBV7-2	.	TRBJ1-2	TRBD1	TGTGCCAGCAGTTTGGGGGACAGGGGGGCCGGTGGCTACACCTTC	CASSLGDRGAGGYTF
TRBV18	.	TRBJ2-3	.	TGTGCCAGCTCACCGCGAATGACAGGTTCAGATACGCAGTATTTT	CASSPRMTGSDTQYF
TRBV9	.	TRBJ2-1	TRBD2	TGTGCCAGCAGCGTAGGGACTAGCGACCACAATGAGCAGTTCTTC	CASSVGTSDHNEQFF
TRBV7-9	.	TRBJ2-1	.	TGTGCCAGCAGCTTTAGTGGCTTCGGCGGTTGGAGCTCCTACAATGAGCAGTTCTTC	CASSFSGFGGWSSYNEQFF
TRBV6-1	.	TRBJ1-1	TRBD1	TGTGCCAGCGCCGGCAGGGGGCAATCGGACACTGAAGCTTTCTTT	CASAGRGQSDTEAFF
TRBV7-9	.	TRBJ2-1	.	TGTGCCAGCAGCAACCGGGACTTCGAGTTCTTC	CASSNRDFEFF
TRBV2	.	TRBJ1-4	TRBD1	TGTGCCAGCAGTGGGAAGGGGACAGGGAATGAAAAACTGTTTTTT	CASSGKGTGNEKLFF
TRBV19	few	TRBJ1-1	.	TGTGCCAGTAGTATAGACCACGCGACAGTGGACACTGAAGCTTTCTTT	CASSIDHATVDTEAFF
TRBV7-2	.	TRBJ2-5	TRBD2	TGTGCCAGCAGCTTAGTGACTAGCGGGGATTCCGCCTGGAGGGAGACCCAGTACTTC	CASSLVTSGDSAWRETQYF
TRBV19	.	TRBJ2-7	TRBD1	TGTGCCAGTAGCCAACAGGGGTACGAGCAGTACTTC	CASSQQGYEQYF
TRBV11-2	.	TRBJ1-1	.	TGTGCCAGCAGCTTGGATACAGGGTCTTGGGCTGAAGCTTTCTTT	CASSLDTGSWAEAFF
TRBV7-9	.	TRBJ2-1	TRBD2	TGTGCCAGCAGCTTGGGCAGGACTAGCGGGATAGACAATGAGCAGTTCTTC	CASSLGRTSGIDNEQFF
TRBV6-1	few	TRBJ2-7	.	TGTGCCAGCAGTCTTCAGACAGAGACCTACGAGCAGTACTTC	CASSLQTETYEQYF
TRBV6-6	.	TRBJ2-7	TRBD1	TGTGCCAGCAGTCGATTACAGGGGGCCACCTACGAGCAGTACTTC	CASSRLQGATYEQYF
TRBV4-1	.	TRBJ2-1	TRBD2	TGCGCCAGCAGCCAAGGTAATAGCGGGTTTAACAATGAGCAGTTCTTC	CASSQGNSGFNNEQFF
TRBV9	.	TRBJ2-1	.	TGTGCCAGCAGCACATCCGGGACTTCCTACAATGAGCAGTTCTTC	CASSTSGTSYNEQFF
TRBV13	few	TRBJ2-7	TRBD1	TGTGCCAGCAGCCCGGGACAGTCCTCCTACGAGCAGTACTTC	CASSPGQSSYEQYF
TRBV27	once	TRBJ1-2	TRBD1	TGTGCCAGCAGTTTACAACAGGGGCAGGGTTCTGGCTACACCTTC	CASSLQQGQGSGYTF
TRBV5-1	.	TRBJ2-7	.	TGCGCCAGCAGCTTGGCACAAGAAGCCTACGAGCAGTACTTC	CASSLAQEAYEQYF
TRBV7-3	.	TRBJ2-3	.	TGTGCCAGCAGCTTAACCTACGCAGATACGCAGTATTTT	CASSLTYADTQYF
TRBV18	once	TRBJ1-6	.	TGTGCCAGCTCACCAACAGGGAAGAATTCACCCCTCCACTTT	CASSPTGKNSPLHF
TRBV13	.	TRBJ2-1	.	TGTGCCAGCAGCTCGGGGGTGCCTAATGAGCAGTTCTTC	CASSSGVPNEQFF
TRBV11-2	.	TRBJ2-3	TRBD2	TGTGCCAGCAGCCCGCAAACCACTAGCGGGGGCACAGATACGCAGTATTTT	CASSPQTTSGGTDTQYF
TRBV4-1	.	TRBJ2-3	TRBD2	TGCGCCAGCAGCCAAGAAAAGCGGGGGAGGACAGATACGCAGTATTTT	CASSQEKRGRTDTQYF